This TCR beta chain was profiled in a study of cytomegalovirus exposure and HLA in healthy donors. Overall study context: Earlier work reported approximately 100 million unique TCR beta sequences from 170 million or so T cells. Findings of the study overall: CMV serostatus was the only recorded immune exposure for donors. About 87% or about 30% of the time was how often most TCR beta V segments were productive, according to an earlier analysis.

Comment on this clone: Its antigen is currently unknown.

The PCR made use of 60 Vbeta and 13 Jbeta primers. Repertoires were generated with immunoSEQ multiplex PCR, while TCRdb's copy carries only in-frame clones and drops some. Of some 170,000 clones in the sample, roughly 80% were seen once. The donors (healthy individuals) were bone marrow donors. CDR1 MRHNA and CDR2 SNTAGT come from the germline V gene. V lost 10 bases, J lost 0 bases, and 9 bases stayed unmatched. This CDR3 region has 17 residues. The chain recombines TRBV6-4 with TRBJ1-6; 10 bases fit TRBD1. This clonotype was sampled from a woman under 30 in good health and CMV-seropositive. Sequenced: PBMCs. CDR3 nucleotide sequence: TGTGCCAACCCCGGGACAGGGGCCCCCTCCTATAATTCACCCCTCCACTTT. Its protein product is CANPGTGAPSYNSPLHF.